A selection of T cell receptor beta chains follows, all from one sample in a study of cytomegalovirus exposure and HLA in healthy donors. Clones were sequenced by immunoSEQ multiplex PCR, and TCRdb holds only the in-frame ones, with some missing. Among around 120,000 clones, 80% were seen once, and the ten largest hold just over 2.5%. The sequencing sample was made of PBMCs. The receptors shown here come from a man aged 25 to 40 in good health and CMV-seronegative. Each CDR3 is given with its conserved first and last residue.

v_gene: TRBV18; len: 14; j_gene: TRBJ1-2; CDR3aa: CASSPTEGSYGYTF
v_gene: TRBV28; len: 16; j_gene: TRBJ2-2; CDR3aa: CASSLWTSVSTGELFF
v_gene: TRBV7-2; len: 13; j_gene: TRBJ1-4; CDR3aa: CASSLQGAEKLFF
v_gene: TRBV5-1; len: 17; j_gene: TRBJ2-7; CDR3aa: CASSPPVRLAGDYEQYF
v_gene: TRBV27; len: 13; j_gene: TRBJ1-1; CDR3aa: CASSLWANTEAFF
v_gene: TRBV11-2; len: 17; j_gene: TRBJ2-7; CDR3aa: CATRGLAGGPPYGEQYF
v_gene: TRBV7-9; len: 14; j_gene: TRBJ2-7; CDR3aa: CSSSEGGAPYEQYF
v_gene: TRBV5-4; len: 14; j_gene: TRBJ2-2; CDR3aa: CASSFGPNTGELFF
v_gene: TRBV19; len: 15; j_gene: TRBJ1-1; CDR3aa: CASSMYTGMNTEAFF
v_gene: TRBV13; len: 13; j_gene: TRBJ1-1; CDR3aa: CASSSRASTEAFF
v_gene: TRBV18; len: 13; j_gene: TRBJ2-7; CDR3aa: CASSPGHTYEQYF
v_gene: TRBV29-1; len: 13; j_gene: TRBJ2-1; CDR3aa: CSVPLASYNEQFF